This T cell receptor (beta chain) was documented in a study of CD4+ T cells in melanoma. The germline V and J ends were trimmed by 5 bases and 2 bases, with 12 bases remaining between them. This CDR3 region has 13 residues. CDR1 and CDR2 from the germline V gene are SQVTM and ANQGSEA. Only in-frame clones appear in the TCRdb table, and some are missing; sequencing was by immunoSEQ multiplex PCR. The table includes 110,000 to 150,000 clones, 92% detected once. The rearrangement links TRBV29-1 to TRBJ1-1; D not resolved. The sequence was collected from a human donor with melanoma. This chain's CDR3 is CSVRPGFNTEAFF. DNA of the CDR3: TGCAGCGTTCGGCCCGGATTTAACACTGAAGCTTTCTTT.